The 9 T cell receptor beta chains below were found in one sample sequenced in a study of naive and memory T cell subsets. Four PCR rounds used nested alpha and beta constant region primers plus the SP2 primer. TCRdb redid the calling of the 5' RACE reads with MiXCR, one entry per CDR3 protein. The table has roughly 48,000 distinct CDR3 sequences, approximately 4.5% seen once. TCR cDNA received a 3' ligated oligonucleotide that carried a UMI. The receptors originated from a female donor in good health.

This clonotype was seen a few times. At one boundary the junction diverges from the germline segment, which might be a read error. The chain employs TRBV2 and TRBJ1-2, with D possibly TRBD1 on 5 matching bases. Germline V gives CDR1 SNHLY, CDR2 FYNNEI. The CDR3 has 17 residues. CDR3 DNA sequence: TGTGCCAGCAGTGAATGGAGGGGCCCAACACCCAACTATGGCGACACCTTC. This sequence encodes CASSEWRGPTPNYGDTF.

This clonotype came up a few times. The chain carries TRBV6-1 and TRBJ2-7; TRBD2 aligns across 7 bases. Germline CDR1 MNHNS, CDR2 SASEGT. This CDR3 contains 16 residues. The J segment lost 2 bases and the V segment lost 0 bases, leaving 7 bases of the junction unmatched. The CDR3 region is CASSEATGRGTYEQYF. CDR3 DNA: TGTGCCAGCAGTGAAGCAACTGGGCGGGGGACCTACGAGCAGTACTTC.

This clonotype was counted at least ten times. The V call is TRBV3-1, the J call TRBJ1-5; D unresolved. Germline assignment: CDR1 LGHDT and CDR2 YNNKEL (reference sequence). V was pared by 4 bases and J by 5 bases, with 12 bases between. This CDR3 contains 14 residues. CDR3 nucleotides: TGTGCCAGCAGCCGGGGAGGGAGCGATCAGCCCCAGCATTTT. This codes for CASSRGGSDQPQHF.

In its sample, this clonotype was seen many times. The chain couples TRBV5-6 to TRBJ1-5; D might be TRBD1 (5 bases). V was cut by 0 bases and J by 5 bases, with 12 bases left in between. CDR1 and CDR2 from the germline V gene are SGHDT and YYEEEE. The CDR3 is 15 amino acids. CDR3: CASSLGPRGDQPQHF. Here the CDR3 DNA reads TGTGCCAGCAGCTTGGGGCCTCGGGGGGATCAGCCCCAGCATTTT.

A note on this clonotype: A single base separates this from a much larger clone, so it may be a read error. V usage is TRBV7-8 and J usage is TRBJ1-1; TRBD1 matches at 7 bases. The germline V gene encodes CDR1 SGHVS and CDR2 FQNEAQ. The CDR3 is made up of 15 amino acids. V shed 4 bases and J 4 bases; nucleotides not matched to a gene: 9. CDR3 amino acids: CASSWAGGLSTEAFF. The CDR3 DNA reads TGTGCCAGCAGCTGGGCAGGGGGATTGAGCACTGAAGCTTTCTTT.

Many counts were recorded for this clonotype. The chain couples TRBV20-1 to TRBJ2-7; 7 bases are shared with TRBD2. With 5 bases clipped from V and 5 bases from J, the junction kept 15 bases outside the gene matches. The CDR3 length is 15 residues. Germline-derived CDR1 and CDR2 are DFQATT and SNEGSKA (reference sequence). The CDR3 DNA is TGCAGTGCTTTTTCGGGGGGAATCGGTCGTAACGAGCAGTACTTC. Its protein product is CSAFSGGIGRNEQYF.

This clonotype was counted many times. The chain combines TRBV4-1 with TRBJ2-2; D ambiguous. The V end lost 1 base, the J end lost 4 bases, and 10 bases lay between the germline ends. The CDR3 has 15 residues. CDR1 MGHRA and CDR2 YSYEKL come from the germline V gene. CDR3 bases: TGCGCCAGCAGCCAAGGAATAACGGGCACCGGGGAGCTGTTTTTT. Amino acid sequence: CASSQGITGTGELFF.

This clonotype was counted at least ten times. The chain uses TRBV7-9 and TRBJ2-5, with a weak D call TRBD2 (5 bases). The CDR3 has 14 residues. CDR1 is SEHNR and CDR2 is FQNEAQ in the germline V gene (reference sequence). V was shortened by 2 bases and J by 6 bases, with 13 bases between the two germline ends. In DNA form, the CDR3 reads TGTGCCAGCAGCTTACCGGCTTACGGGAAGACCCAGTACTTC. Its translation is CASSLPAYGKTQYF.

The sample holds many counts of this clonotype. The gene calls are TRBV28 and TRBJ1-1; D gene ambiguous. Germline V gives CDR1 MDHEN, CDR2 SYDVKM. This CDR3 has 12 amino acids. Between the trimmed V and J ends, which lost 6 bases and 1 base, there was a span of 6 bases. CDR3 amino acids: CASSWRNTEAFF. CDR3 DNA: TGTGCCAGCAGCTGGAGGAACACTGAAGCTTTCTTT.